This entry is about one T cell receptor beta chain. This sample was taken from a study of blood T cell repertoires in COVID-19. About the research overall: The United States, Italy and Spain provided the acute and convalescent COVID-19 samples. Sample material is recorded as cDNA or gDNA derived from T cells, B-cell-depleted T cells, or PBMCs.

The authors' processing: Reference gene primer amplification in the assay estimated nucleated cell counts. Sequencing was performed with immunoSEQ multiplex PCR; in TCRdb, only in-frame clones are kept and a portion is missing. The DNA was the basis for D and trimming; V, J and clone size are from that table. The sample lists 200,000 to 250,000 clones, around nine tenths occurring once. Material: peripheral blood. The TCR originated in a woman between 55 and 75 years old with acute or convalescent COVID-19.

The CDR3 sequence is CASSLDPGSTDTQYF. The CDR3 region has the DNA TGCGCCAGCAGCTTGGACCCAGGGAGCACAGATACGCAGTATTTT. The gene calls are TRBV5-1 and TRBJ2-3, with D tentatively TRBD1 (5 bases). Looked up from germline, CDR1 is SGHRS and CDR2 is YFSETQ. The CDR3 covers 15 residues. Trimming removed 0 bases at V and 0 bases at J, with 8 bases between.